A selection of T cell receptor beta chains follows, all from one sample in a study of T cell responses to AZD1222 COVID-19 vaccine. Some clones are missing from TCRdb's copy, which holds only in-frame ones; the method was immunoSEQ multiplex PCR. The profile covers 100,000 to 150,000 clones, with about 88% appearing a single time and 7.6% taken by the ten largest. This specimen was peripheral blood, taken on day 0 of AZD1222 vaccination. Receptor source: an adult in good health. The conserved cysteine and the conserved F or W are not part of the CDR3 here.

TRBV6-1	ASSDTGAMGNEQF
TRBV6-5	ASSYSQATNEKLF
TRBV28	ASTLFIGTGGVGAF
TRBV19	ASSISPGTNQPQH
TRBV25-1	ASSDDKTAYGYT
TRBV6-5	ASSYSGSYNSPLH
TRBV6-6	ASTRLAGLFYEQY
TRBV19	ASSTNYEQY
TRBV3-1/TRBV3-2	ASRGQAYEQY
TRBV7-3	ASSRDSGGISSGNTIY
TRBV2	ASTGVGVTDTQY
TRBV7-8	PRSPPRGGEVGNQPQH